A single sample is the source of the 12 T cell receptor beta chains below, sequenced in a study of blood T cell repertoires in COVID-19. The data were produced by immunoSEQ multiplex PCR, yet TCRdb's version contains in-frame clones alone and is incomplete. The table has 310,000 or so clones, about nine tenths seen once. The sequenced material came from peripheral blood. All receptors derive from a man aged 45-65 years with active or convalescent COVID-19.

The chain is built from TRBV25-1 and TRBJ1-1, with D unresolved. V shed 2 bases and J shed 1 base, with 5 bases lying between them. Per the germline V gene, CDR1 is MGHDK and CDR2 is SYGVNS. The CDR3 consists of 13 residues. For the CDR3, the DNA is TGTGCCAGCAGTGAAAGGAGGAACACTGAAGCTTTCTTT. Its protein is CASSERRNTEAFF.

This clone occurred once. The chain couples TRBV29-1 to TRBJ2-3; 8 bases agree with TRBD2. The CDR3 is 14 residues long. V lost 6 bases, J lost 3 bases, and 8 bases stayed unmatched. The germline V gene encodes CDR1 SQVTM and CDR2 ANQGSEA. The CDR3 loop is CSVVGGGRTDTQYF. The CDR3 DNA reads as TGCAGCGTCGTCGGGGGGGGACGGACAGATACGCAGTATTTT.

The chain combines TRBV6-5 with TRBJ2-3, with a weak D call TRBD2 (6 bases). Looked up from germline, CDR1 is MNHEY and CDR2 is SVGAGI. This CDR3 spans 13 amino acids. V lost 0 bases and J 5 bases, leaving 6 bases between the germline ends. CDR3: CASSYSSGDTQYF. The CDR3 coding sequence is TGTGCCAGCAGTTACTCTAGCGGAGATACGCAGTATTTT.

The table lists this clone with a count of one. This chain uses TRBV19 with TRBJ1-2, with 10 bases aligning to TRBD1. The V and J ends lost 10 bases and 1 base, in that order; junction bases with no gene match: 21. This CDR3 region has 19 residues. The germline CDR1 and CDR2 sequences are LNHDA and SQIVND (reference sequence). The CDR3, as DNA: TGTGCCACCCCGAGCAGGGGCCCCGGGGGACAGGGGTTTAACTATGGCTACACCTTC. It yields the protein CATPSRGPGGQGFNYGYTF.

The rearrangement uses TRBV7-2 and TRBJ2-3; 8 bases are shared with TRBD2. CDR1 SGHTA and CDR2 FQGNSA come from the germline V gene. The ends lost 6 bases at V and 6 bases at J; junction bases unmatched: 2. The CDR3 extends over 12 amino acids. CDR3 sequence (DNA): TGTGCCAGCAGGACTAGCGCCGATACGCAGTATTTT. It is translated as CASRTSADTQYF.

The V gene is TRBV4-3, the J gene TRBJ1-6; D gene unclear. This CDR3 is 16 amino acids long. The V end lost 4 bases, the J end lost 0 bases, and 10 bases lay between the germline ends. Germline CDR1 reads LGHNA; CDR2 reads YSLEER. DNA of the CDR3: TGCGCCAGCAGCCCTGACGGGAGCTCCTATAATTCACCCCTCCACTTT. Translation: CASSPDGSSYNSPLHF.

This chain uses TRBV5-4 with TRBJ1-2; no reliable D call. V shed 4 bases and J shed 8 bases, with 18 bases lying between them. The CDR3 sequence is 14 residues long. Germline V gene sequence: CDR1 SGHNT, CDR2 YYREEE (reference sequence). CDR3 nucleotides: TGTGCCAGCAGCGGCAACCCGGACTTATGGGGCTACACCTTC. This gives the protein CASSGNPDLWGYTF.

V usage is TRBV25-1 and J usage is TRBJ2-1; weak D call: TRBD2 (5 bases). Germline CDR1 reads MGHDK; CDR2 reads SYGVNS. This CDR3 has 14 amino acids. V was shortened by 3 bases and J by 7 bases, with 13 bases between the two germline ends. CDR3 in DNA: TGTGCCAGCAGTGAGGGATGGAAGCGGAATGAGCAGTTCTTC. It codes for CASSEGWKRNEQFF.

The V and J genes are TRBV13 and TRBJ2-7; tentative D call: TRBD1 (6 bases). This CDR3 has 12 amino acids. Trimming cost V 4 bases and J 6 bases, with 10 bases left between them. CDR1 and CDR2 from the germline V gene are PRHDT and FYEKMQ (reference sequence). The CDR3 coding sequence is TGTGCCAGCAGCTCCACAGGGTTCGAGCAGTACTTC. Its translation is CASSSTGFEQYF. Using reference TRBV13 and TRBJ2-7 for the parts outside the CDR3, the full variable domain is AAGVIQSPRHLIKEKRETATLKCYPIPRHDTVYWYQQGPGQDPQFLISFYEKMQSDKGSIPDRFSAQQFSDYHSELNMSSLELGDSALYFCASSSTGFEQYFGPGTRLTVT.

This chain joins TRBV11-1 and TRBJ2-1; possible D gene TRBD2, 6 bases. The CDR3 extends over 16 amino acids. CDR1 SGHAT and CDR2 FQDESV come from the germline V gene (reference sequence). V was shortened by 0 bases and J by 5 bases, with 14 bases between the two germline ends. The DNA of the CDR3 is TGTGCCAGCAGCTTAGCTTGGGGGGACGCCGACAATGAGCAGTTCTTC. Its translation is CASSLAWGDADNEQFF.

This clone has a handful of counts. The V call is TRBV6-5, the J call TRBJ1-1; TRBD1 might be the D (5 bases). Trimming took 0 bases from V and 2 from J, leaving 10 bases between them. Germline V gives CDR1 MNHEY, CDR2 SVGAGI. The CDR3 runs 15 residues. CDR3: CASSYSTRGNTEAFF. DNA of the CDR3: TGTGCCAGCAGTTACTCGACTAGGGGAAACACTGAAGCTTTCTTT.

DNA for the CDR3: TGTGCCAGCAGCCGGACTAGCGGGAGGGGGGCTCAAGAGACCCAGTACTTC. This sequence encodes CASSRTSGRGAQETQYF. The J gene is TRBJ2-5, the V gene TRBV5-6; TRBD2 agrees at 15 bases. The CDR3 sequence is 17 residues long. The J segment lost 2 bases and the V segment lost 4 bases, leaving 6 bases of the junction unmatched. Germline loops: CDR1 SGHDT, CDR2 YYEEEE.